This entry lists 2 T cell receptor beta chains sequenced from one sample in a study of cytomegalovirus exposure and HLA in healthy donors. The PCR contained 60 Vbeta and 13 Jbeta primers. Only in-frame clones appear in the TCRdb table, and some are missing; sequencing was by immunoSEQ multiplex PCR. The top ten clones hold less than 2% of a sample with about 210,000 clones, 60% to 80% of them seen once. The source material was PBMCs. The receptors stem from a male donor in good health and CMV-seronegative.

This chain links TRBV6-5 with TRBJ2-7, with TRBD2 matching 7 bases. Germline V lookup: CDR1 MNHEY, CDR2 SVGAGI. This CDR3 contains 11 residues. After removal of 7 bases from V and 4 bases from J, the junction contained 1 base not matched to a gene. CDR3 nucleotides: TGTGCCAGCACGGGGGGTTACGAGCAGTACTTC. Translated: CASTGGYEQYF.

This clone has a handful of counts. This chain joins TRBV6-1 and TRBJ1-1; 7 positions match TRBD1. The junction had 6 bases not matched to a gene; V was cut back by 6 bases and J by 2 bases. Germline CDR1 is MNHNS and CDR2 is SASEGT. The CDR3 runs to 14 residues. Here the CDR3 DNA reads TGTGCCAGCAGCGAGACAGGGCGCAACACTGAAGCTTTCTTT. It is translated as CASSETGRNTEAFF.